This T cell receptor (beta chain) is drawn from a study of tumor-infiltrating lymphocytes in primary liver carcinoma. Whole-study findings and limits: When set against blood, tumors had a significantly higher top-250-clone fraction (p = 0.039). The study found tumor-adjacent and tumor-blood pairs overlapped less than tumor region pairs.

In regard to this clonotype: Its antigen remains unidentified. A read error is likely, as this CDR3 ends without the conserved phenylalanine or tryptophan.

The researchers produced TCR beta cDNA from around 0.5 ug total RNA with a constant-region primer. ARM-PCR was slightly modified, and three nested multiplex PCR rounds with it gave rise to the TCR beta libraries. The first two PCR rounds used TRBV1-TRBV30 forward primers with a C-beta reverse primer, roughly 10 cycles each. One entry per CDR3 protein, called by TCRdb with MiXCR from the multiplex PCR reads. The repertoire holds approximately 340,000 distinct CDR3 sequences, 65% seen once, with approximately 5.9% in the top ten. V lost 4 bases to trimming and J lost 8 bases, with 12 bases between them. CDR1 MNHNS and CDR2 SASEGT come from the germline V gene. This CDR3 comprises 14 residues. Blood RNA originated from unsorted whole blood, with germline DNA additionally extracted.

Sequencing was performed on peripheral blood. This TCR came from a man in his forties with primary liver carcinoma and hepatitis B virus infection. The J gene is TRBJ1-6, the V gene TRBV6-1; TRBD1 is a possible D gene (5 bases). The CDR3 here is CASSGQGRDSPLHC. The CDR3 nucleotides read TGTGCCAGCAGTGGGCAGGGTAGGGATTCACCCCTCCACTGT.